This is a list of T cell receptor beta chains from one sample in a study of neurological immune-mediated disorders. TCRdb used MiXCR to reprocess the 5' RACE reads, holding one entry per CDR3 protein. The sample holds some 35,000 distinct CDR3 sequences, under 14% seen once. The sequenced material came from CD4+ T cells from blood. Every receptor here comes from a woman in her twenties or thirties with HTLV-1-associated myelopathy (HAM/TSP). The CDR3 runs from the conserved cysteine through the conserved F or W.

v_gene	j_gene	CDR3aa
TRBV7-6	TRBJ1-2	CASSLERCRTLMGGYYTF
TRBV3-1	TRBJ2-3	CASSPRGTSGTTDTQYF
TRBV6-5	TRBJ2-7	CASSYSIQKPKQYF
TRBV9	TRBJ2-1	CASSFYICSARLRSLNEQFF
TRBV7-2	TRBJ1-6	CASSLGLRRTDNSPLHF
TRBV7-9	TRBJ2-7	CASSSRDRVHEQYF
TRBV7-9	TRBJ2-2	CASRRETGIITGELFF
TRBV7-6	TRBJ1-2	CASSRGTGLNYGYTF
TRBV2	TRBJ2-1	CASSAFGYNEQFF
TRBV3-1	TRBJ2-1	CASSPLAGSQEQFF
TRBV21-1	TRBJ1-1	CASSKVCGRGTEAFF
TRBV7-9	TRBJ2-3	CASSLRQSLESDTQYF
TRBV10-3	TRBJ1-6	CAISDRGTHNSPLHF
TRBV19	TRBJ2-2	CASALASPGELFF
TRBV7-2	TRBJ1-2	CASSLGPVEVYGYTF
TRBV20-1	TRBJ1-4	CSATTPLINEKLFF
TRBV7-2	TRBJ2-3	CASSSDISTDTQYF
TRBV10-3	TRBJ2-1	CAISESLLAVFNEQFF
TRBV24-1	TRBJ2-2	CATRSHSNNGELFF
TRBV20-1	TRBJ2-3	CSATDPKGGAGFGGDTQYF
TRBV18	TRBJ2-1	CASSPPVIDRSEQFF
TRBV6-1	TRBJ1-5	CASSELSGYQPQHF